This TCR beta chain was recorded in a study of blood T cell repertoires in COVID-19. Germline CDR1 reads MNHEY; CDR2 reads SMNVEV (reference sequence). The length of the CDR3 is 14 residues. Trimming at V came to 3 bases and at J to 7 bases, leaving 5 bases not matched to a gene. The protocol was immunoSEQ multiplex PCR, while the TCRdb copy is restricted to in-frame clones and leaves out a portion. The sample has 300,000 to 400,000 clones, about 89% seen once; the top ten hold 6% to 7%. The clonotype comes from a woman in her 50s with COVID-19, enrolled during active disease. The chain combines TRBV27 with TRBJ2-7, with 11 nucleotides matching TRBD2. The sequenced sample was peripheral blood. The CDR3 sequence is CASSLGLAEPEQYF. The CDR3 DNA reads as TGTGCCAGCAGTTTGGGACTAGCGGAACCGGAGCAGTACTTC.